This T cell receptor beta chain was recovered during a study of blood T cells in healthy people across ages. Points from the study as a whole: When one million T cells were used, diversity estimates were thought to be underestimates.

CDR1 is LGHNA and CDR2 is YNFKEQ in the germline V gene. This CDR3 contains 15 residues. Trimming took off 4 bases at V and 6 bases at J, with 18 bases between the two ends. The use of a sample-barcoded 5' primer and a J-beta primer mix characterized a second PCR of about 6 to 11 cycles. TCRdb re-called the 5' RACE reads with MiXCR, one entry per CDR3 protein. This table holds almost 800,000 distinct CDR3 sequences, about 62% found once. A word on this clonotype: The antigen is not known.

This chain joins TRBV4-2 and TRBJ1-2; weak D call: TRBD1 (6 bases). The clonotype originates from a man in his thirties or forties in good health. The sequencing input was blood. CDR3 in DNA: TGTGCCAGCAGCCCCAGCCCGGGGGGGGGCGATGGCTACACCTTC. Translating it yields CASSPSPGGGDGYTF.